This T cell receptor beta chain was sequenced for a study of blood T cell repertoires in COVID-19. In the study overall: T cells, B-cell-depleted T cells, or PBMCs supplied cDNA or gDNA.

Only a few counts were recorded for this clone. The V and J ends lost 5 bases and 1 base, in that order; junction bases with no gene match: 3. Per the germline V gene, CDR1 is SGHTA and CDR2 is FQGTGA. CDR3 size: 15 residues. Profiling relied on immunoSEQ multiplex PCR, and the TCRdb table lists in-frame clones only, not all of them. The data show about 76,000 clones, more than 75% seen once. Sequencing was performed on peripheral blood. This receptor was taken from a human donor in a cohort sampled during active COVID-19. This chain joins TRBV7-3 and TRBJ1-3, with 9 positions matching TRBD1. The CDR3 DNA reads as TGTGCCAGCAGCCTAGACAGGGGGTCTGGAAACACCATATATTTT. Protein sequence: CASSLDRGSGNTIYF.